One and the same sample provided the 19 T cell receptor beta chains below, sequenced in a study of blood T cell repertoires in COVID-19. Only in-frame clones appear in the TCRdb table, and some are missing; sequencing was by immunoSEQ multiplex PCR. The sample records about 210,000 clones, about 87% being singletons. The specimen sequenced was peripheral blood. The receptors were sampled from a man between 65 and 85 years old with acute or convalescent COVID-19.

This rearrangement joins TRBV7-2 to TRBJ2-5; 8 bases line up with TRBD2. The CDR3 length is 13 residues. The V and J ends lost 6 bases and 5 bases, in that order; junction bases with no gene match: 5. Germline assignment: CDR1 SGHTA and CDR2 FQGNSA. This CDR3 reads CASRAGVSETQYF. CDR3 DNA: TGTGCCAGCAGAGCGGGGGTATCGGAGACCCAGTACTTC.

The V and J genes are TRBV6-5 and TRBJ1-1, with 7 positions matching TRBD1. The CDR3 loop spans 13 amino acids. Germline values: CDR1 MNHEY, CDR2 SVGAGI. Trimming cost V 8 bases and J 5 bases; bases outside gene matches: 8. Here the CDR3 reads CASLEGARTEAFF. In DNA form, the CDR3 reads TGTGCCAGCCTAGAGGGGGCGAGGACTGAAGCTTTCTTT.

Concerning this clone: Relative to the germline gene, one junction end is altered; a read error may explain this. The CDR3 sequence is CAVGGPIF. CDR3 nucleotide sequence: TGTGCCGTCGGGGGGCCGATCTTC. The chain uses TRBV28 and TRBJ2-1; D may be TRBD2 (7 bases). This CDR3 has 8 amino acids. Germline CDR1 MDHEN, CDR2 SYDVKM.

V usage is TRBV6-2 or TRBV6-3 and J usage is TRBJ2-3; 10 bases map to TRBD1. The V segment lost 7 bases and the J segment 3 bases; nucleotides outside the gene matches: 7. CDR3 length: 15 amino acids. Germline-derived CDR1 and CDR2 are MNHEY and SVGEGT. The CDR3 sequence is CASNPTGGPTDTQYF. CDR3 DNA sequence: TGTGCCAGCAACCCGACAGGGGGCCCGACAGATACGCAGTATTTT.

DNA for the CDR3: TGTGCCATCAGTGACGACAGGGGGAATCTAGCTTTCTTT. As protein: CAISDDRGNLAFF. This chain links TRBV10-3 with TRBJ1-1; the match to TRBD1 covers 9 bases. CDR1 and CDR2 (germline): ENHRY, SYGVKD. CDR3 length: 13 residues. The junction had 6 bases not matched to a gene; V was cut back by 3 bases and J by 10 bases.

This rearrangement joins TRBV5-8 to TRBJ2-2, with a possible D match to TRBD1 (5 bases). Germline V lookup: CDR1 SGHTS, CDR2 YDEGEE. V lost 0 bases to trimming and J lost 1 base, with 7 bases between them. This CDR3 has 15 amino acids. CDR3 loop: CASSLEGQNTGELFF. The CDR3 nucleotides are TGTGCCAGCAGCTTGGAAGGACAGAACACCGGGGAGCTGTTTTTT. The full variable domain, in which reference TRBV5-8 and TRBJ2-2 provide the parts outside the CDR3, is EAGVTQSPTHLIKTRGQQATLRCSPISGHTSVYWYQQALGLGLQFLLWYDEGEERNRGNFPPRFSGRQFPNYSSELNVNALELEDSALYLCASSLEGQNTGELFFGEGSRLTVL.

The count of this clone is one. This chain links TRBV11-2 with TRBJ2-5, with 12 bases aligning to TRBD2. J gave up 5 bases and V 5 bases, and 6 bases lay outside the gene matches. The CDR3 extends over 15 amino acids. Germline loops: CDR1 SGHAT, CDR2 FQNNGV. As DNA, the CDR3 is TGTGCCAGCAGCCTGCGACTAGCGGGAGAGGAGACCCAGTACTTC. Encoded protein: CASSLRLAGEETQYF. The full variable domain, rest sourced from reference TRBV11-2 and TRBJ2-5, is EAGVAQSPRYKIIEKRQSVAFWCNPISGHATLYWYQQILGQGPKLLIQFQNNGVVDDSQLPKDRFSAERLKGVDSTLKIQPAKLEDSAVYLCASSLRLAGEETQYFGPGTRLLVL.

This sequence joins TRBV19 and TRBJ1-1, with unresolved D. V lost 6 bases and J lost 0, with 8 bases in between. CDR1 and CDR2 from the germline V gene are LNHDA and SQIVND (reference sequence). This CDR3 has 13 amino acids. The CDR3 DNA sequence: TGTGCCAGTAGGGGCCAGATGAACACTGAAGCTTTCTTT. Its protein is CASRGQMNTEAFF. Looking up the rest from reference TRBV19 and TRBJ1-1 gives the full variable domain: DGGITQSPKYLFRKEGQNVTLSCEQNLNHDAMYWYRQDPGQGLRLIYYSQIVNDFQKGDIAEGYSVSREKKESFPLTVTSAQKNPTAFYLCASRGQMNTEAFFGQGTRLTVV.

The V and J genes are TRBV5-1 and TRBJ2-1, with 7 bases identical to TRBD1. This CDR3 region has 15 residues. From germline, CDR1 is SGHRS and CDR2 YFSETQ. With 4 bases clipped from V and 2 bases from J, the junction kept 6 bases outside the gene matches. CDR3 residues: CASSTEGQTYNEQFF. The CDR3 DNA is TGCGCCAGCAGCACCGAGGGACAGACCTACAATGAGCAGTTCTTC.

V usage is TRBV19 and J usage is TRBJ2-6; D is ambiguous. Trimming left V 3 bases short and J 2 bases short, with 11 bases between. The germline V gene encodes CDR1 LNHDA and CDR2 SQIVND (reference sequence). This CDR3 contains 16 residues. In nucleotides, the CDR3 is TGTGCCAGTAGTATCTTTTGGCGGACTGGGGCCAACGTCCTGACTTTC. This gives the protein CASSIFWRTGANVLTF.

The chain recombines TRBV5-6 with TRBJ2-5; 7 positions agree with TRBD2. Unmatched junction bases numbered 5, after V lost 0 bases and J lost 0 bases. CDR1 is SGHDT and CDR2 is YYEEEE in the germline V gene. The CDR3 is 16 residues long. The CDR3 loop reads CASSLGPAGYQETQYF. The CDR3 DNA sequence: TGTGCCAGCAGCTTGGGGCCAGCGGGATACCAAGAGACCCAGTACTTC.

The chain recombines TRBV28 with TRBJ1-1; D not resolved. The CDR3 is 13 amino acids. Trimming shortened V by 4 bases and J by 0 bases, and 6 bases separated the two germline ends. The germline gives CDR1 MDHEN, CDR2 SYDVKM. DNA for the CDR3: TGTGCCAGCAGTTCCCCTTTGAACACTGAAGCTTTCTTT. This gives the protein CASSSPLNTEAFF.

The chain links TRBV6-5 to TRBJ1-2; TRBD1 aligns across 8 bases. The V gene's germline CDR1 is MNHEY and CDR2 SVGAGI. Trimming at V came to 6 bases and at J to 4 bases, leaving 10 bases not matched to a gene. The CDR3 runs to 15 residues. The CDR3 DNA reads as TGTGCCAGCAGCCCAACGGACAGGGAAGGCTATGGCTACACCTTC. It is translated as CASSPTDREGYGYTF.

The chain employs TRBV7-3 and TRBJ2-1; 10 nucleotides match TRBD2. The trim removed 1 base at V and 7 bases at J, leaving 13 bases unmatched. In germline, CDR1 is SGHTA, CDR2 FQGTGA. The CDR3 consists of 18 residues. As DNA, the CDR3 is TGTGCCAGCAGCTTAAGCCCTGGTCGTAGCGGGAGGTGGAATGAGCAGTTCTTC. Translating it yields CASSLSPGRSGRWNEQFF.

V gene TRBV18 combines with J gene TRBJ2-1; 14 nucleotides match TRBD2. CDR3 length: 16 amino acids. Germline V gives CDR1 KGHSH, CDR2 LQKENI. Trimming at V came to 8 bases and at J to 7 bases, leaving 10 bases not matched to a gene. The CDR3 sequence is CASTQGLAGVGNEQFF. In nucleotides, the CDR3 is TGTGCCAGCACTCAGGGACTAGCGGGAGTAGGAAATGAGCAGTTCTTC.

The gene calls are TRBV6-5 and TRBJ2-1; 9 bases map to TRBD1. This CDR3 is 15 amino acids long. Germline lookup yields CDR1 MNHEY and CDR2 SVGAGI. Losses at the gene ends were 9 bases for V and 8 bases for J; bases not matched to a gene: 14. CDR3 sequence: CASLGGGQGRHEQFF. For the CDR3, the DNA is TGTGCCAGTTTGGGGGGTGGACAGGGGCGACATGAGCAGTTCTTC.

This CDR3 is CASTTGASGSRNTGELFF. DNA for the CDR3: TGTGCCAGCACTACTGGGGCTAGCGGGAGCAGGAACACCGGGGAGCTGTTTTTT. The chain combines TRBV7-6 with TRBJ2-2; the match to TRBD2 covers 10 bases. Germline-derived CDR1 and CDR2 are SGHVS and FNYEAQ. CDR3 length: 18 amino acids. With V trimmed by 7 bases and J by 1 base, 12 bases remained unmatched.

The chain links TRBV7-8 to TRBJ2-2; 9 bases align to TRBD1. In germline, CDR1 is SGHVS, CDR2 FQNEAQ. This CDR3 is 15 amino acids long. Trimming cost V 5 bases and J 5 bases; bases outside gene matches: 6. The CDR3 nucleotides read TGTGCCAGCAGCCCCCAAGGGACAGGGACCGGGGAGCTGTTTTTT. Translation gives CASSPQGTGTGELFF.

The chain combines TRBV4-3 with TRBJ2-7; 11 bases agree with TRBD2. V dropped 3 bases and J dropped 5; count of bases not matched to a gene: 6. Germline values: CDR1 LGHNA, CDR2 YSLEER. The CDR3 is 15 residues long. This CDR3 is CASSQASGRSHEQYF. The CDR3 DNA is TGCGCCAGCAGCCAGGCTAGCGGGAGGTCTCACGAGCAGTACTTC.